Shown below are 14 T cell receptor beta chains from a single sample sequenced in a study of cytomegalovirus exposure and HLA in healthy donors. PCR employed 60 Vbeta and 13 Jbeta primers. Only in-frame clones appear in the TCRdb table, and some are missing; sequencing was by immunoSEQ multiplex PCR. The repertoire consists of some 160,000 clones, with around 79% occurring once and the leading ten covering more than 0.45%. The sample was PBMCs. These receptors came from a woman between 50 and 59 years old in good health and CMV-seronegative.

The chain is built from TRBV5-4 and TRBJ2-1, with 11 bases that match TRBD2. The CDR3 extends over 16 amino acids. V shed 2 bases, J shed 9 bases, and the junction held 10 bases outside the gene matches. Germline V lookup: CDR1 SGHNT, CDR2 YYREEE (reference sequence). The CDR3 sequence is CASSFTSGSKFGEQFF. The CDR3 region has the DNA TGTGCCAGCAGCTTTACTAGCGGGAGTAAATTCGGTGAGCAGTTCTTC.

Concerning this clone: In the same sample, other DNA sequences code for this CDR3. The CDR3 DNA follows: TGTGCCAGCAGTTACTCACCAACAGGGGGCACAGATACGCAGTATTTT. Translated, it gives CASSYSPTGGTDTQYF. The chain links TRBV6-5 to TRBJ2-3; TRBD1 matches at 7 bases. The CDR3 length is 16 residues. The V and J ends lost 0 bases and 1 base, in that order; junction bases with no gene match: 4. The V gene's germline CDR1 is MNHEY and CDR2 SVGAGI.

The chain joins TRBV5-1 to TRBJ2-1, with 9 bases fitting TRBD2. V lost 4 bases and J lost 5; bases outside the gene matches: 4. Germline CDR1 and CDR2: SGHRS and YFSETQ. The CDR3 totals 14 residues. The CDR3 loop is CASSASGKNNEQFF. CDR3 nucleotide sequence: TGCGCCAGCAGCGCTAGCGGGAAAAACAATGAGCAGTTCTTC.

V usage is TRBV11-2 and J usage is TRBJ2-6, with 9 bases aligning to TRBD1. This CDR3 comprises 18 residues. After removal of 5 bases from V and 0 bases from J, the junction contained 8 bases not matched to a gene. The germline CDR1 and CDR2 sequences are SGHAT and FQNNGV. The CDR3, as DNA: TGTGCCAGCAGCCCGGGACAGGGTTCCTTCTCTGGGGCCAACGTCCTGACTTTC. Translated, it gives CASSPGQGSFSGANVLTF.

The chain combines TRBV7-2 with TRBJ2-7, with 8 nucleotides matching TRBD1. Germline V gene sequence: CDR1 SGHTA, CDR2 FQGNSA. After removal of 4 bases from V and 1 base from J, the junction contained 12 bases not matched to a gene. The CDR3 is made up of 17 amino acids. The CDR3 nucleotides are TGTGCCAGCAGCTCAGGGGGCCCGGTGAATCCTTCCTACGAGCAGTACTTC. It is translated as CASSSGGPVNPSYEQYF.

The table lists this clone with a count of one. The genes are TRBV7-8 and TRBJ2-7; 8 nucleotides agree with TRBD2. The CDR3 sequence is 14 residues long. The germline CDR1 and CDR2 sequences are SGHVS and FQNEAQ. V shed 5 bases and J 5 bases; nucleotides not matched to a gene: 8. CDR3: CASSQTIAGHEQYF. The CDR3 coding sequence is TGTGCCAGCAGCCAGACGATAGCGGGGCACGAGCAGTACTTC.

V and J are TRBV11-2 and TRBJ2-1, with 10 bases lining up with TRBD2. Germline V gene lookup returns CDR1 SGHAT and CDR2 FQNNGV. Trimming took 6 bases from V and 3 from J; bases not matched to a gene: 11. CDR3 length equals 17 residues. In DNA form, the CDR3 reads TGTGCCAGCAGTTTTCGACAGGGACTAGCGAGCTACAATGAGCAGTTCTTC. Translated: CASSFRQGLASYNEQFF.

The chain couples TRBV7-2 to TRBJ2-5; TRBD1 agrees at 8 bases. The CDR3 has 14 amino acids. Germline-derived CDR1 and CDR2 are SGHTA and FQGNSA. Unmatched junction bases numbered 4, after V lost 5 bases and J lost 2 bases. The CDR3: CASSLRGPQETQYF. The CDR3 nucleotides are TGTGCCAGCAGCCTCAGGGGGCCGCAAGAGACCCAGTACTTC.

V is TRBV7-2 and J is TRBJ2-7, with D perhaps matching TRBD1 (6 bases). The CDR3 has 14 amino acids. V was shortened by 3 bases and J by 1 base, with 10 bases between the two germline ends. Germline CDR1 and CDR2: SGHTA and FQGNSA. The DNA for the CDR3 is TGTGCCAGCAGCTTTGGGGGCACTTCCTACGAGCAGTACTTC. Protein sequence: CASSFGGTSYEQYF. Supplemented by reference TRBV7-2 and TRBJ2-7, the full variable domain reads GAGVSQSPSNKVTEKGKDVELRCDPISGHTALYWYRQSLGQGLEFLIYFQGNSAPDKSGLPSDRFSAERTGGSVSTLTIQRTQQEDSAVYLCASSFGGTSYEQYFGPGTRLTVT.

The chain is built from TRBV2 and TRBJ2-4; a possible D gene is TRBD2 (5 bases). Germline V gives CDR1 SNHLY, CDR2 FYNNEI. This CDR3 is 14 amino acids long. Trimming took 7 bases from V and 0 from J, leaving 10 bases between them. CDR3 sequence: CASTKLVAKNIQYF. For the CDR3, the DNA is TGTGCCAGCACCAAACTAGTAGCCAAAAACATTCAGTACTTC.

In this sample, this clone turned up once. V is TRBV2 and J is TRBJ1-1, with D tentatively TRBD1 (6 bases). Trimming took 7 bases from V and 0 from J, leaving 9 bases between them. The V gene's germline CDR1 is SNHLY and CDR2 FYNNEI. The CDR3 runs to 13 residues. CDR3 nucleotide sequence: TGTGCCAGCATGGGGGCTCTGAACACTGAAGCTTTCTTT. Its protein is CASMGALNTEAFF.

V and J are TRBV28 and TRBJ2-7; TRBD2 aligns across 9 bases. Germline V gene data show CDR1 as MDHEN and CDR2 as SYDVKM. V was clipped by 11 bases and J by 2 bases; unmatched bases: 7. CDR3 length: 13 residues. The CDR3 reads CAVAGTSTYEQYF. CDR3 in DNA: TGTGCCGTCGCGGGGACTAGCACCTACGAGCAGTACTTC.

This clone was observed a few times. This chain connects TRBV5-4 to TRBJ1-3; no definite D call. The CDR3 spans 18 residues. V gave up 0 bases and J gave up 0 bases, with 16 bases separating them. Germline loops: CDR1 SGHNT, CDR2 YYREEE (reference sequence). The CDR3 nucleotides are TGTGCCAGCAGCTTGGGGAGCCCCACCGTTAGCTCTGGAAACACCATATATTTT. Translated, it gives CASSLGSPTVSSGNTIYF.

The V call is TRBV28, the J call TRBJ2-3; TRBD1 is a possible D gene (6 bases). V lost 5 bases and J 4 bases, leaving 10 bases between the germline ends. Germline CDR1 is MDHEN and CDR2 is SYDVKM. The CDR3 consists of 13 residues. The CDR3 spells CASSRTGSDTQYF. The CDR3 DNA sequence: TGTGCCAGCAGTCGCACAGGGTCAGATACGCAGTATTTT.